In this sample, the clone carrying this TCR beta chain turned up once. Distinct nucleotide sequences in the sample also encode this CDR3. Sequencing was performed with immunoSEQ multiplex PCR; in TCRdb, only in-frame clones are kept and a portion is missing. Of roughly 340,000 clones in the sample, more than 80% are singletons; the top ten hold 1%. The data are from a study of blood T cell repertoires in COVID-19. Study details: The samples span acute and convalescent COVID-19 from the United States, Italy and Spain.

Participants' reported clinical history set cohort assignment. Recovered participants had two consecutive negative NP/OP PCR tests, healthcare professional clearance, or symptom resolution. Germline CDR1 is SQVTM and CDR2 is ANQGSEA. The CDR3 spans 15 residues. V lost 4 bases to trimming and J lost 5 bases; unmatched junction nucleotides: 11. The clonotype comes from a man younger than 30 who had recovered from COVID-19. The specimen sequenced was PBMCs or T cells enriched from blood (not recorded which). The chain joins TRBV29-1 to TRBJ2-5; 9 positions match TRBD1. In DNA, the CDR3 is TGCAGCGTTGTTCCCCGGACAGGGGCGTCGGAGACCCAGTACTTC. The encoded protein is CSVVPRTGASETQYF.